A single sample is the source of the 31 T cell receptor beta chains below, sequenced in a study of shared clonotypes between healthy human individuals (dated by TCRdb to 2018 to 2021). The library was made by the immunoSEQ multiplex PCR assay. The table comes from immuneACCESS by way of TCRdb, which keeps in-frame sequences with V and J called. Part of the clones is missing from these tables; in studies checked, under half for an unresolved V gene and the rest for unknown reasons. In this sample the table shows around 2.1 million clones, approximately 94% of which occur a single time. The ten largest make up 1.7% of the sample. CD8 naive samples were CD45RO-negative cells positively selected for CCR7, giving a CD45RA+CCR7+ population that excluded TemRA cells. Sequencing was carried out using naive CD8+ T cells from PBMCs. The cell subset or site label for this specimen denotes: CD45RA+CCR7+. Receptors were obtained from a man aged 18 to 29 in good health. Some clones in this sample may be carry-over from other donors' samples.

Details on this clone: Different DNA sequences within this sample yield the same CDR3. J is TRBJ2-7 and V is TRBV28; no clear D gene. This CDR3 spans 12 amino acids. Trimming took 3 bases from V and 2 from J, leaving 5 bases between them. Germline CDR1 reads MDHEN; CDR2 reads SYDVKM. The CDR3 DNA follows: TGTGCCAGCAGTTTCTCCGCCTACGAGCAGTACTTC. It encodes CASSFSAYEQYF.

The V and J genes are TRBV19 and TRBJ2-1; 12 nucleotides agree with TRBD2. Germline assignment: CDR1 LNHDA and CDR2 SQIVND (reference sequence). This CDR3 is built from 15 residues. After removal of 6 bases from V and 7 bases from J, the junction contained 7 bases not matched to a gene. The CDR3, as DNA: TGTGCCAGTAGCCCAGGACTAGCGGGAAAAAATGAGCAGTTCTTC. The encoded protein is CASSPGLAGKNEQFF.

The chain is built from TRBV9 and TRBJ2-1, with TRBD2 matching 8 bases. V shed 4 bases, J shed 6 bases, and the junction held 3 bases outside the gene matches. Germline V lookup: CDR1 SGDLS, CDR2 YYNGEE. The CDR3 is made up of 13 amino acids. The CDR3 DNA reads TGTGCCAGCAGCCTGGGACTAGTCAATGAGCAGTTCTTC. It encodes CASSLGLVNEQFF.

J is TRBJ2-3 and V is TRBV6-6, with D tentatively TRBD1 (6 bases). The V end was cut by 8 bases, the J end by 5 bases, with 17 bases between. Germline V gives CDR1 MNHNY, CDR2 SVGAGI (reference sequence). This CDR3 comprises 14 residues. The CDR3 spells CASHMGALRDTQYF. The CDR3 DNA follows: TGTGCCAGCCATATGGGGGCCCTCAGAGATACGCAGTATTTT.

The chain uses TRBV7-3 and TRBJ2-1, with D unresolved. Trimming pared 2 bases from V and 7 bases from J, leaving 12 bases between. The CDR3 totals 14 residues. CDR1 and CDR2 from the germline V gene are SGHTA and FQGTGA. CDR3 residues: CASSLGPQGNEQFF. The CDR3 coding sequence is TGTGCCAGCAGCTTAGGCCCCCAAGGGAATGAGCAGTTCTTC.

The chain employs TRBV27 and TRBJ1-5; tentatively, D is TRBD1 (6 bases). The CDR3 consists of 13 residues. V shed 8 bases and J shed 6 bases, with 14 bases lying between them. Germline CDR1 MNHEY, CDR2 SMNVEV (reference sequence). The CDR3 DNA reads as TGTGCCAGCGCAAGGGGGGGGTCTCAGCCCCAGCATTTT. It translates to CASARGGSQPQHF.

J is TRBJ2-7 and V is TRBV19, with TRBD2 matching over 8 bases. The V gene's germline CDR1 is LNHDA and CDR2 SQIVND (reference sequence). This CDR3 has 15 residues. The junction had 9 bases not matched to a gene; V was cut back by 6 bases and J by 2 bases. The CDR3: CASSSTKGLAYEQYF. As DNA, the CDR3 is TGTGCCAGTAGCTCAACCAAGGGACTAGCCTACGAGCAGTACTTC.

This sequence joins TRBV9 and TRBJ2-2; D assignment may be TRBD1 or TRBD2 (5 bases each). This CDR3 is 16 amino acids long. Trimming took 1 base from V and 5 from J, leaving 15 bases between them. CDR1 and CDR2 (germline): SGDLS, YYNGEE. CDR3 sequence: CASSVQSQGRTGELFF. As DNA, the CDR3 is TGTGCCAGCAGCGTACAATCCCAGGGACGAACCGGGGAGCTGTTTTTT.

V is TRBV23-1 and J is TRBJ1-5; D is possibly TRBD1 (6 bases). TRBV23-1 has ORF status, its function being uncertain. Trimming removed 0 bases at V and 3 bases at J, with 33 bases between. CDR3 length: 23 amino acids. CDR3 sequence: CASSQSWFRVYPGHGLPNQPQHF. The CDR3 DNA reads as TGCGCCAGCAGTCAATCGTGGTTCCGGGTTTATCCGGGACACGGGCTCCCCAATCAGCCCCAGCATTTT.

This rearrangement joins TRBV2 to TRBJ2-7; no clear D. CDR1 SNHLY and CDR2 FYNNEI come from the germline V gene. CDR3 length: 13 residues. V gave up 1 base and J gave up 5 bases, with 9 bases separating them. Here the CDR3 DNA reads TGTGCCAGCAGTGAAGAGAGAAGGGACGAGCAGTACTTC. This gives the protein CASSEERRDEQYF.

Worth noting for this clone: Other DNA sequences in this specimen translate into the identical CDR3. J is TRBJ2-7 and V is TRBV27, with 9 bases that match TRBD1. This CDR3 is built from 13 residues. The J segment lost 3 bases and the V segment lost 3 bases, leaving 0 bases of the junction unmatched. Per germline, CDR1 MNHEY and CDR2 SMNVEV (reference sequence). The CDR3 nucleotides are TGTGCCAGCAGTTTGGACAGGGGCTACGAGCAGTACTTC. Its protein product is CASSLDRGYEQYF.

The chain has TRBV5-1 and TRBJ1-5; 7 positions agree with TRBD1. This CDR3 contains 16 residues. With 0 bases clipped from V and 2 bases from J, the junction kept 5 bases outside the gene matches. Germline V gene sequence: CDR1 SGHRS, CDR2 YFSETQ. Here the CDR3 DNA reads TGCGCCAGCAGCTTGGTAGGGACAGAGGGCAATCAGCCCCAGCATTTT. Residues: CASSLVGTEGNQPQHF.

The V and J genes are TRBV28 and TRBJ2-1; D remains unclear. Germline CDR1 is MDHEN and CDR2 is SYDVKM. This CDR3 is built from 14 residues. Trimming cost V 2 bases and J 6 bases, with 11 bases left between them. The CDR3 DNA is TGTGCCAGCAGTTTACCCCTCCGGCTCAATGAGCAGTTCTTC. This gives the protein CASSLPLRLNEQFF.

The gene calls are TRBV7-9 and TRBJ2-7; D gene ambiguous. The V end lost 1 base, the J end lost 0 bases, and 10 bases lay between the germline ends. CDR1 SEHNR and CDR2 FQNEAQ come from the germline V gene (reference sequence). There are 15 residues in the CDR3. CDR3 DNA: TGTGCCAGCAGCTTAGAGGGTTACGGCTCCTACGAGCAGTACTTC. Encoded protein: CASSLEGYGSYEQYF.

V is TRBV10-2 and J is TRBJ2-3, with TRBD1 matching 9 bases. The germline V gene has CDR1 WSHSY and CDR2 SAAADI. This CDR3 comprises 14 residues. V shed 8 bases and J 6 bases; nucleotides not matched to a gene: 9. The CDR3 nucleotides are TGCGCCAGCGGAAGGGACAGGGTATGGGATACGCAGTATTTT. Translation gives CASGRDRVWDTQYF.

The genes are TRBV5-5 and TRBJ2-3; no reliable D call. The germline CDR1 and CDR2 sequences are SGHKS and YYEKEE (reference sequence). The V end lost 6 bases, the J end lost 2 bases, and 19 bases lay between the germline ends. The CDR3 length is 16 residues. The CDR3 DNA is TGTGCCAGCATCCTAAGGTCAACCCTGATCACAGATACGCAGTATTTT. Translating gives CASILRSTLITDTQYF.

On this clone itself: In the same sample, other DNA sequences code for this CDR3. This chain joins TRBV6-5 and TRBJ2-1, with D possibly being TRBD2 (5 bases). Germline V gene lookup returns CDR1 MNHEY and CDR2 SVGAGI. This CDR3 is built from 13 residues. Trimming left V 0 bases short and J 10 bases short, with 10 bases between. The CDR3 reads CASSYSRGGEQFF. The CDR3 region has the DNA TGTGCCAGCAGTTACTCGAGAGGCGGGGAGCAGTTCTTC.

The chain uses TRBV28 and TRBJ2-7; 11 bases line up with TRBD2. Unmatched junction bases numbered 12, after V lost 6 bases and J lost 5 bases. CDR3 length equals 16 residues. CDR1 MDHEN and CDR2 SYDVKM come from the germline V gene. The CDR3: CASSPLAGASFNEQYF. The CDR3 DNA reads TGTGCCAGCAGCCCACTAGCGGGAGCATCATTTAACGAGCAGTACTTC.

This sequence joins TRBV7-6 and TRBJ2-2; D may be TRBD1 (6 bases). V was trimmed by 7 bases and J by 1 base, leaving 13 bases between them. CDR3 length: 15 residues. Germline V gene data show CDR1 as SGHVS and CDR2 as FNYEAQ. The DNA for the CDR3 is TGTGCCAGCACCCCGGGGACACTGAACACCGGGGAGCTGTTTTTT. It specifies CASTPGTLNTGELFF.

The J gene is TRBJ2-3, the V gene TRBV29-1, with a weak D call TRBD2 (6 bases). Germline V gene sequence: CDR1 SQVTM, CDR2 ANQGSEA. The CDR3 runs 13 residues. V lost 6 bases, J lost 0 bases, and 10 bases lay in between. This CDR3 reads CSVSSDSTDTQYF. The CDR3 DNA is TGCAGCGTGTCTAGCGATAGCACAGATACGCAGTATTTT.

This chain uses TRBV9 with TRBJ2-1, with D hard to call. Trimming took off 4 bases at V and 5 bases at J, with 22 bases between the two ends. Germline loops: CDR1 SGDLS, CDR2 YYNGEE. CDR3 length: 17 residues. This CDR3 is CASSNRAIIRLNNEQFF. The CDR3 nucleotides read TGTGCCAGCAGCAACCGGGCCATTATTCGGTTGAACAATGAGCAGTTCTTC.

This clone was found once. J is TRBJ2-3 and V is TRBV4-1, with 7 bases matching TRBD1. V dropped 3 bases and J dropped 0; count of bases not matched to a gene: 6. The CDR3 spans 16 residues. The germline V gene encodes CDR1 MGHRA and CDR2 YSYEKL. This chain's CDR3 is CASSHLPGQSTDTQYF. CDR3 nucleotide sequence: TGCGCCAGCAGCCATTTACCGGGACAGAGCACAGATACGCAGTATTTT.

This clone was picked up a small number of times. Other DNA sequences in this sample translate to the same CDR3. V is TRBV30 and J is TRBJ1-2; D uncertain. CDR1 and CDR2 from the germline V gene are GTSNPN and SVGIG (reference sequence). V was trimmed by 0 bases and J by 6 bases, leaving 5 bases between them. This CDR3 has 11 amino acids. Written as DNA, the CDR3 is TGTGCCTGGAGTGTCGGGAATGGCTACACCTTC. Translated, it gives CAWSVGNGYTF.

The gene calls are TRBV25-1 and TRBJ1-6; maybe TRBD1 (6 bases). Germline loops: CDR1 MGHDK, CDR2 SYGVNS. The CDR3 extends over 14 amino acids. The V end was cut by 8 bases, the J end by 9 bases, with 17 bases between. The CDR3 nucleotides are TGTGCCAGCGCTCAAACAGGGCAGGGTTCACCCCTCCACTTT. Translation: CASAQTGQGSPLHF.

The V gene is TRBV7-9, the J gene TRBJ2-7, with TRBD2 identical over 12 bases. V lost 4 bases and J lost 2; bases outside the gene matches: 9. Germline V gene data show CDR1 as SEHNR and CDR2 as FQNEAQ (reference sequence). The CDR3 sequence is 17 residues long. The chain's CDR3 is CASSSSGRVKSPYEQYF. The CDR3 region has the DNA TGTGCCAGCAGCTCTAGCGGGAGGGTGAAGAGCCCCTACGAGCAGTACTTC.

The chain employs TRBV28 and TRBJ2-1; no firm D call. The V end was cut by 7 bases, the J end by 1 base, with 8 bases between. CDR1 and CDR2 (germline): MDHEN, SYDVKM. This CDR3 has 13 amino acids. Here the CDR3 reads CASKPQSYNEQFF. Here the CDR3 DNA reads TGTGCCAGCAAGCCGCAGTCCTACAATGAGCAGTTCTTC.

The DNA for the CDR3 is TGTGCCAGCAGCTTTGTTCCGGGAGGGGAGCTGTTTTTT. This gives the protein CASSFVPGGELFF. The chain recombines TRBV5-4 with TRBJ2-2, with TRBD2 as a possible D gene (5 bases). Trimming left V 2 bases short and J 8 bases short, with 10 bases between. CDR1 is SGHNT and CDR2 is YYREEE in the germline V gene (reference sequence). The CDR3 runs to 13 residues. The entire variable domain, with the rest obtained from reference TRBV5-4 and TRBJ2-2, is as follows: ETGVTQSPTHLIKTRGQQVTLRCSSQSGHNTVSWYQQALGQGPQFIFQYYREEENGRGNFPPRFSGLQFPNYSSELNVNALELDDSALYLCASSFVPGGELFFGEGSRLTVL.

This chain links TRBV11-3 with TRBJ2-1; D is uncertain. This CDR3 has 16 amino acids. Trimming took off 5 bases at V and 0 bases at J, with 14 bases between the two ends. Germline CDR1 reads SGHNT; CDR2 reads YENEEA. The CDR3 nucleotides read TGTGCCAGCAGCCTCCGGACCACCAGCTCCTACAATGAGCAGTTCTTC. Encoded protein: CASSLRTTSSYNEQFF.

The gene calls are TRBV10-2 and TRBJ1-4; 11 bases agree with TRBD1. The CDR3 contains 14 residues. CDR1 and CDR2 (germline): WSHSY, SAAADI. V trimming: 2 bases; J trimming: 7 bases; junction bases outside the gene matches: 0. The CDR3 nucleotides read TGCGCCAGCAGTGAGGGGACAGGGGGTGAAAAACTGTTTTTT. Its translation is CASSEGTGGEKLFF.

The chain joins TRBV6-5 to TRBJ2-5; 13 bases align to TRBD2. This CDR3 is 16 amino acids long. Per germline, CDR1 MNHEY and CDR2 SVGAGI. V lost 0 bases and J lost 5; bases outside the gene matches: 3. CDR3 amino acids: CASSYSTSGRFETQYF. The CDR3 DNA follows: TGTGCCAGCAGTTACTCGACTAGCGGGAGGTTTGAGACCCAGTACTTC.

The V gene is TRBV7-9, the J gene TRBJ1-4; weak D call: TRBD1 (6 bases). The germline V gene encodes CDR1 SEHNR and CDR2 FQNEAQ (reference sequence). Deletions cut 5 bases from V and 5 bases from J, with 15 bases between. This CDR3 spans 15 amino acids. CDR3 sequence reads: CASSPHRVLNEKLFF. CDR3 DNA sequence: TGTGCCAGCAGCCCGCACAGGGTACTCAATGAAAAACTGTTTTTT.